This T cell receptor (beta chain) was sequenced for a study of cytomegalovirus exposure and HLA in healthy donors. For the study at large: As an earlier analysis found, about 179 million T cells yielded about 120 million unique TCR beta sequences.

In its sample, this clone was seen a few times. Antigen: not known. The CDR3 runs 16 residues. The germline V gene encodes CDR1 MNHEY and CDR2 SVGAGI. V shed 6 bases and J 3 bases; nucleotides not matched to a gene: 13. Study conclusions and caveats: Only CMV serostatus was available as immune exposure information.

A multiplex PCR was run with 60 Vbeta primers and 13 Jbeta primers. Data came from immunoSEQ multiplex PCR; TCRdb stores just in-frame clones and leaves some out. The sample consists of roughly 190,000 clones, approximately 80% of them appearing once. The clonotype was recovered from a woman aged 50 to 60 in good health and CMV-seropositive. The V gene is TRBV6-5, the J gene TRBJ1-1; TRBD1 agrees at 7 bases. Material: PBMCs. The CDR3 loop reads CASSYRQGRYDTEAFF. The CDR3 nucleotides read TGTGCCAGCAGCTACCGACAGGGAAGGTATGACACTGAAGCTTTCTTT.